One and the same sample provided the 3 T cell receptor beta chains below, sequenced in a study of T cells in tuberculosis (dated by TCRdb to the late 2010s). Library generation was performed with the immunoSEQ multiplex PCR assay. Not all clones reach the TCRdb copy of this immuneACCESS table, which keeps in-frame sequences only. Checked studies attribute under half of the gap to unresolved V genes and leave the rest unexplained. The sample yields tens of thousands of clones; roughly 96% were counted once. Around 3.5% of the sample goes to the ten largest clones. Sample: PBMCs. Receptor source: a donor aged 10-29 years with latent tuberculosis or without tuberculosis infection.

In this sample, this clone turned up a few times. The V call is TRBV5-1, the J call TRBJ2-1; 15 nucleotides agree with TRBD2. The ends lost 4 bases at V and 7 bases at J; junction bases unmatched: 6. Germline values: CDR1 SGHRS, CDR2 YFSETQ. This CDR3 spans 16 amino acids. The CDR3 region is CASSPGTSGGFNEQFF. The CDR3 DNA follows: TGCGCCAGCAGCCCCGGGACTAGCGGGGGGTTTAATGAGCAGTTCTTC. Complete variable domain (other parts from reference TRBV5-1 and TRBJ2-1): KAGVTQTPRYLIKTRGQQVTLSCSPISGHRSVSWYQQTPGQGLQFLFEYFSETQRNKGNFPGRFSGRQFSNSRSEMNVSTLELGDSALYLCASSPGTSGGFNEQFFGPGTRLTVL.

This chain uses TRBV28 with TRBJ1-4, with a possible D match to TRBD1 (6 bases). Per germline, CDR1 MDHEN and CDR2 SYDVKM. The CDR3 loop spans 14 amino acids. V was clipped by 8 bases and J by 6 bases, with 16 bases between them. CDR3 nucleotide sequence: TGTGCCAGCGCCAAGGGGGGGATCGATGAAAAACTGTTTTTT. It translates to CASAKGGIDEKLFF. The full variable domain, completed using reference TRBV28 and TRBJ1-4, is DVKVTQSSRYLVKRTGEKVFLECVQDMDHENMFWYRQDPGLGLRLIYFSYDVKMKEKGDIPEGYSVSREKKERFSLILESASTNQTSMYLCASAKGGIDEKLFFGSGTQLSVL.

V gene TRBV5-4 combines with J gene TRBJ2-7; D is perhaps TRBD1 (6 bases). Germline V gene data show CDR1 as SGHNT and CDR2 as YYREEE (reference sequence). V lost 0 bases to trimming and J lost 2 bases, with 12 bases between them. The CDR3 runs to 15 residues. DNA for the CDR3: TGTGCCAGCAGCTTGGCGGCAGGGGTACCCTACGAGCAGTACTTC. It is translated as CASSLAAGVPYEQYF.